One sample yielded the 20 T cell receptor beta chains listed below, sequenced in a study of blood T cells in healthy people across ages. It was with a sample-barcoded 5' primer and a J-beta primer mix that a second PCR of about 6 to 12 cycles was run. MiXCR, run by TCRdb on the 5' RACE reads, gives a single entry per CDR3 protein. The data hold 1.4 million or so distinct CDR3 sequences, with 35% to 45% observed a single time. Specimen: blood. These receptors originate from a woman younger than 35 in good health.

The chain couples TRBV7-9 to TRBJ1-1; no firm D call. Trimming removed 5 bases from V and 3 bases from J, with 10 bases in between. Germline V gene sequence: CDR1 SEHNR, CDR2 FQNEAQ (reference sequence). This CDR3 spans 13 amino acids. DNA of the CDR3: TGTGCCAGCAGCGTATCGGACGACACTGAAGCTTTCTTT. This codes for CASSVSDDTEAFF.

This clonotype showed up just a few times. The chain links TRBV20-1 to TRBJ1-2, with 7 positions matching TRBD1. Germline assignment: CDR1 DFQATT and CDR2 SNEGSKA (reference sequence). V gave up 5 bases and J gave up 5 bases; unmatched junction bases: 5. The CDR3 contains 12 residues. The CDR3 region is CSAAGTEYGYTF. The CDR3 coding sequence is TGCAGTGCTGCCGGGACAGAGTATGGCTACACCTTC.

CDR3 DNA sequence: TGCGCCAGCAGCTCAACAGCGGGAGTCACCTACAATGAGCAGTTCTTC. It translates to CASSSTAGVTYNEQFF. The V and J genes are TRBV5-1 and TRBJ2-1; 8 nucleotides line up with TRBD2. CDR1 and CDR2 from the germline V gene are SGHRS and YFSETQ. V shed 3 bases, J shed 2 bases, and the junction held 7 bases outside the gene matches. The CDR3 has 16 amino acids.

The chain links TRBV27 to TRBJ2-3; D not certain. V dropped 3 bases and J dropped 4 bases, with 8 bases sitting between them. Germline V gives CDR1 MNHEY, CDR2 SMNVEV (reference sequence). The CDR3 length is 13 residues. The CDR3 protein is CASSFRASDTQYF. The CDR3 DNA reads TGTGCCAGCAGTTTTCGGGCCTCAGATACGCAGTATTTT.

V is TRBV2 and J is TRBJ1-6; no clear D gene. The CDR3 runs 13 residues. V was trimmed by 3 bases and J by 11 bases, leaving 11 bases between them. In germline, CDR1 is SNHLY, CDR2 FYNNEI. The CDR3 protein is CASSDKLIAPLHF. The CDR3 nucleotides read TGTGCCAGCAGTGACAAGCTAATAGCACCCCTCCACTTT.

The genes are TRBV7-2 and TRBJ2-5; D unclear. The V end lost 2 bases, the J end lost 1 base, and 8 bases lay between the germline ends. The CDR3 consists of 14 residues. Germline CDR1 SGHTA, CDR2 FQGNSA. CDR3 in amino acids: CASSLYSTQETQYF. The CDR3 DNA reads TGTGCCAGCAGCTTATACAGCACCCAAGAGACCCAGTACTTC.

This clonotype has only a few counts. This chain joins TRBV6-2 or TRBV6-3 and TRBJ2-6; D gene uncertain. This CDR3 comprises 15 residues. The V end lost 2 bases, the J end lost 1 base, and 6 bases lay between the germline ends. Germline CDR1 MNHEY, CDR2 SVGEGT. The CDR3 loop reads CASSYVVSGANVLTF. CDR3 DNA sequence: TGTGCCAGCAGTTACGTTGTTTCTGGGGCCAACGTCCTGACTTTC.

The rearrangement uses TRBV27 and TRBJ2-3; unclear D gene. The CDR3 contains 16 residues. From germline, CDR1 is MNHEY and CDR2 SMNVEV (reference sequence). V lost 0 bases to trimming and J lost 2 bases, with 12 bases between them. Here the CDR3 reads CASSLSAEFSTDTQYF. CDR3 coding DNA: TGTGCCAGCAGTTTATCGGCAGAATTCTCCACAGATACGCAGTATTTT.

This clonotype was picked up a small number of times. The genes are TRBV21-1 and TRBJ2-1. TRBV21-1 constitutes a pseudogene. The CDR3 extends over 11 amino acids. CDR3 DNA sequence: TGTGCCAGCAGCAAAGCGGGTGAGCAGTTCTTC. It is translated as CASSKAGEQFF.

This chain connects TRBV30 to TRBJ2-1; 9 bases map to TRBD2. The CDR3 consists of 11 residues. In germline, CDR1 is GTSNPN, CDR2 SVGIG (reference sequence). The CDR3 is CATETSGEQFF. The DNA of the CDR3 is TGTGCTACCGAGACTAGCGGCGAGCAGTTCTTC.

This clonotype has just a few counts. The chain is built from TRBV7-9 and TRBJ2-1; D is tentatively TRBD1 or TRBD2 (5 bases each). The CDR3 covers 14 residues. V lost 11 bases and J lost 1, with 15 bases in between. CDR1 and CDR2 from the germline V gene are SEHNR and FQNEAQ (reference sequence). The CDR3 DNA sequence: TGTGCCGGTTTACACGGGGCATCCTACAATGAGCAGTTCTTC. Translating gives CAGLHGASYNEQFF.

This clonotype was seen a few times. V and J are TRBV7-2 and TRBJ2-1, with 7 bases aligning to TRBD2. This CDR3 has 14 residues. V lost 5 bases, J lost 5 bases, and 6 bases stayed unmatched. CDR1 SGHTA and CDR2 FQGNSA come from the germline V gene. CDR3 nucleotides: TGTGCCAGCAGCATTCCCGGGACTAACAATGAGCAGTTCTTC. Translating gives CASSIPGTNNEQFF.

This sequence joins TRBV20-1 and TRBJ2-5; D remains ambiguous. This CDR3 has 11 residues. V lost 7 bases to trimming and J lost 7 bases, with 13 bases between them. Per germline, CDR1 DFQATT and CDR2 SNEGSKA (reference sequence). For the CDR3, the DNA is TGCAGTGTGGGGAACCAGTGGACCCAGTACTTC. This codes for CSVGNQWTQYF.

This clonotype was recorded only once. The rearrangement joins TRBV12-3 or TRBV12-4 to TRBJ2-1; D gene uncertain. The assigned J gene may be wrong: the sequence end matches TRBJ2-7 better. This CDR3 has 14 residues. The CDR3 DNA is TGTGCCAGCACCCTAATCCCCTCCTACAATGAGCAGTACTTC. This translates into CASTLIPSYNEQYF.

This rearrangement joins TRBV12-3 or TRBV12-4 to TRBJ2-5, with D unresolved. V lost 5 bases, J lost 4 bases, and 14 bases lay in between. The CDR3 runs 14 residues. For the CDR3, the DNA is TGTGCCAGCAGTGACATGGTCCTGGGAGAGACCCAGTACTTC. The encoded protein is CASSDMVLGETQYF.

This clonotype was seen only a few times. This clone may be a read error of a much larger clone one base away. The V and J genes are TRBV7-2 and TRBJ2-5; D remains unclear. Trimming removed 2 bases at V and 11 bases at J, with 18 bases between. Germline values: CDR1 SGHTA, CDR2 FQGNSA. CDR3 length: 14 residues. The CDR3 reads CASSLSWQTYGQYF. The DNA for the CDR3 is TGTGCCAGCAGCTTAAGTTGGCAGACCTACGGGCAGTACTTC.

This chain uses TRBV12-3 or TRBV12-4 with TRBJ1-2; TRBD1 matches 7 bases. CDR3 length: 14 amino acids. V lost 7 bases, J lost 8 bases, and 13 bases stayed unmatched. The CDR3 DNA sequence: TGTGCCAGCAAATCCGGGACAGAGGCTTGGGGCTACACCTTC. Translation: CASKSGTEAWGYTF.

About this clonotype itself: A read error may account for a junction end that differs from germline. V is TRBV7-7 and J is TRBJ2-5; TRBD2 agrees at 10 bases. The germline V gene has CDR1 SSHAT and CDR2 FNYEAQ (reference sequence). The CDR3 is made up of 16 amino acids. The CDR3 coding sequence is TGTGCTAGCAGCTATCGTCCCACTAGCGGGGAAGAGACCCAGTACTTC. It is translated as CASSYRPTSGEETQYF.

The chain uses TRBV7-2 and TRBJ2-7; perhaps D is TRBD1 or TRBD2 (5 bases each). The CDR3 totals 15 residues. V shed 2 bases and J shed 7 bases, with 18 bases lying between them. CDR1 and CDR2 from the germline V gene are SGHTA and FQGNSA. CDR3 coding DNA: TGTGCCAGCAGCTTACTCACGGGACCCTTCAATGAGCAGTACTTC. Its protein is CASSLLTGPFNEQYF. The full variable domain, its missing parts supplied by reference TRBV7-2 and TRBJ2-7, is GAGVSQSPSNKVTEKGKDVELRCDPISGHTALYWYRQSLGQGLEFLIYFQGNSAPDKSGLPSDRFSAERTGGSVSTLTIQRTQQEDSAVYLCASSLLTGPFNEQYFGPGTRLTVT.

The chain combines TRBV7-2 with TRBJ2-7; the D gene is possibly TRBD1 (6 bases). Germline CDR1 SGHTA, CDR2 FQGNSA. V was shortened by 6 bases and J by 0 bases, with 12 bases between the two germline ends. The CDR3 covers 14 residues. CDR3 sequence (DNA): TGTGCCAGCAGTCAAGACAGGTTCTCCTACGAGCAGTACTTC. Translated, it gives CASSQDRFSYEQYF.